The clone carrying this TCR beta chain was seen repeatedly, ten times or more. Germline CDR1 and CDR2: KGHDR and SFDVKD. This CDR3 has 16 residues. Trimming cost V 1 base and J 0 bases, with 9 bases left between them. The data belong to a study of T-cell reconstitution after alpha-beta-depleted transplantation in children. The authors prepared the TCRbeta library with unique molecular identifiers. TCRdb reprocessed the PCR reads with MiXCR, giving one entry per CDR3 protein. The sample includes 170,000 or so distinct CDR3 sequences, roughly 6.8% seen only once; the top ten take 3%. The receptor was isolated from a human donor who donated a stem cell graft to a child with Wiskott-Aldrich syndrome. Material: PBMCs from the stem cell graft donor, obtained from the stem cell graft. This chain links TRBV24-1 with TRBJ2-1; D is unresolved. The DNA for the CDR3 is TGTGCCACCAGTGATTTTGGTCCCAGCTCCTACAATGAGCAGTTCTTC. Amino acids: CATSDFGPSSYNEQFF.